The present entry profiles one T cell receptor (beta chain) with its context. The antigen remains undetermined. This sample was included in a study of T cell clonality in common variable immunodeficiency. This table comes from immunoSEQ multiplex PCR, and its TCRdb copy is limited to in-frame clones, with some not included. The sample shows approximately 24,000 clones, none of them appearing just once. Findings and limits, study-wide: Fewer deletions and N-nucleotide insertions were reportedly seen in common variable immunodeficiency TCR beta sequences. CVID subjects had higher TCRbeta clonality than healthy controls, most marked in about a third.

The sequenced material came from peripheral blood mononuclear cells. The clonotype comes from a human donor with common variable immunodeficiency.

The CDR3 DNA, read in part, is TGCGCCAGCAGCAGGACAGGGGACTACGAG. Protein product: CASSRTGDYE. The whole CDR3 sequence reads CASSRTGDYEQYF. V gene TRBV5-1 combines with J gene TRBJ2-7, with 9 bases identical to TRBD1. The CDR3 extends 3 residues past the end of the read, so its final part is completed from the germline J gene. Trimming removed 4 bases from V and 3 bases from J; junction bases left unmatched: 2. The germline V gene encodes CDR1 SGHRS and CDR2 YFSETQ. The CDR3 is made up of 13 amino acids.